The TCR beta chain under discussion was sequenced for a study of CD8 T cells in ankylosing spondylitis. Study-wide results and caveats: Within peripheral blood, clones linked to disease were CD8+ and relatively rare. Certain motif variants had earlier appeared in reactive arthritis synovial fluid and blood. Seven to nine highly homologous variants formed a TCR beta motif that appeared characteristic of ankylosing spondylitis blood.

With regard to this clonotype: Antigen specificity is unknown.

In TCRdb, the 5' RACE reads were re-called with MiXCR into one record per CDR3 protein. The sample contains more than 200,000 distinct CDR3 sequences, 20% to 30% of which appear only once. This CDR3 contains 15 residues. The germline V and J ends were trimmed by 0 bases and 2 bases, with 13 bases remaining between them. Germline CDR1 and CDR2: DFQATT and SNEGSKA (reference sequence). The TCR comes from a male donor with ankylosing spondylitis or in good health (not recorded which). This chain connects TRBV20-1 to TRBJ2-5; the D gene is possibly TRBD1 (6 bases). Specimen: blood, either unsorted or a sorted T cell fraction (not recorded which). CDR3 coding DNA: TGCAGTGCTAGAGATAACACAGGGCTTCAAGAGACCCAGTACTTC. Residues: CSARDNTGLQETQYF.